Listed below are T cell receptor beta chains from one sample, sequenced in a study of CD8 T cells in Susac syndrome. From the immunoSEQ multiplex PCR reads, TCRdb called clonotypes with MiXCR, one entry per CDR3 protein. The sample records 100,000 or so distinct CDR3 sequences, about nine tenths being singletons. Sequencing was performed on CD4+ T cells from PBMCs. Source of these receptors: a human donor in good health. Both conserved end residues are part of each CDR3. The D gene is left open where the match is weak. Size tells how often a clone was seen (once, few, many) or the class of an expanded clone, and some rows leave it out.

j_call,d_call,clone_size,v_call,cdr3_nt,cdr3_aa
TRBJ1-5,TRBD1,few,TRBV5-6,TGTGCCAGCAGCGTGGAAGGACAGGGCCACAATCAGCCCCAGCATTTT,CASSVEGQGHNQPQHF
TRBJ2-1,TRBD2,few,TRBV5-1,TGCGCCAGCAGCTTGGGAGCCGGCCTAGCGGGATCCAATGAGCAGTTCTTC,CASSLGAGLAGSNEQFF
TRBJ1-5,TRBD1,.,TRBV2,TGTGCCAGCAGTGTAGCAGGGGGCGGACAGCCCCAGCATTTT,CASSVAGGGQPQHF
TRBJ1-5,.,once,TRBV7-2,TGTGCCAGCAGCTTAGAGTCTGGCAGGGGACAGCCCCAGCATTTT,CASSLESGRGQPQHF
TRBJ1-5,.,.,TRBV25-1,TGTGCCAGCAGTGCGGCGGGTAGCAATCAGCCCCAGCATTTT,CASSAAGSNQPQHF
TRBJ2-5,.,.,TRBV24-1,TGTGCCACCAGTTCCGGGGGGCCCCAAGAGACCCAGTACTTC,CATSSGGPQETQYF
TRBJ1-1,.,.,TRBV29-1,TGCAGCGTTGACACGGCCGCCGGGAGCACTGAAGCTTTCTTT,CSVDTAAGSTEAFF
TRBJ2-3,TRBD2,few,TRBV12-3/TRBV12-4,TGTGCCAGCAGCCCTAGCGGGGGCCTCACAGATACGCAGTATTTT,CASSPSGGLTDTQYF
TRBJ1-5,.,.,TRBV6-2/TRBV6-3,TGTGCCAGCGGGGGAGACGGAAATCAGCCCCAGCATTTT,CASGGDGNQPQHF
TRBJ2-3,.,.,TRBV6-1,TGTGCGACAGGCCGGGCCGGGGAGCGGAATACGCAGTATTTT,CATGRAGERNTQYF
TRBJ2-6,.,few,TRBV5-5,TGTGCCAGCAGCTTGGGGGGCTCTGGGGCCAACGTCCTGACTTTC,CASSLGGSGANVLTF
TRBJ2-7,.,few,TRBV19,TGTGCCACTGCACAGGCCCGGTATGACGAGCAGTACTTC,CATAQARYDEQYF
TRBJ2-3,TRBD2,.,TRBV12-3/TRBV12-4,TGTGCCAGCAGCACGACTAGCGGGGGGGCAACAGATACGCAGTATTTT,CASSTTSGGATDTQYF
TRBJ1-1,.,few,TRBV7-2,TGTGCCAGCAGCTTAATGGACACTGAAGCTTTCTTT,CASSLMDTEAFF
TRBJ1-1,TRBD1,once,TRBV6-2/TRBV6-3,TGTGCCAGCCTCGGGCAGGGGGCGCGGACTGAAGCTTTCTTT,CASLGQGARTEAFF
TRBJ2-7,.,few,TRBV6-2/TRBV6-3,TGTGCCAGCAGTCCCGAGGGCCTCGAGCAGTACTTC,CASSPEGLEQYF
TRBJ2-1,TRBD1,.,TRBV9,TGTGCCAGCAGCGTAGGGGACAGGGGCTACAATGAGCAGTTCTTC,CASSVGDRGYNEQFF
TRBJ1-1,TRBD1,.,TRBV7-3,TGTGCCAGCAGCTTAAGGGGGGGACAGAGCACTGAAGCTTTCTTT,CASSLRGGQSTEAFF
TRBJ2-2,.,.,TRBV23-1,TGCGCCAGCAGTCAATCGCCTAGGGGATACACCGGGGAGCTGTTTTTT,CASSQSPRGYTGELFF
TRBJ2-1,.,once,TRBV7-9,TGTGCCAGCAGCAACCGGGACCGCCCTTACAATGAGCAGTTCTTC,CASSNRDRPYNEQFF
TRBJ2-6,TRBD1,.,TRBV4-3,TGCGCCAGCAGCCAAGAGCCAATGACAGGGGGTTTCTCTGGGGCCAACGTCCTGACTTTC,CASSQEPMTGGFSGANVLTF
TRBJ2-6,TRBD1,once,TRBV19,TGTGCCAGTAGTTTCCCTCACCTGACAGGGACCTCCTCTGGGGCCAACGTCCTGACTTTC,CASSFPHLTGTSSGANVLTF
TRBJ1-5,TRBD1,.,TRBV23-1,TGCGCCAGCAGTCAGTTGTGGGGGACAGCACTTTATAGCAATCAGCCCCAGCATTTT,CASSQLWGTALYSNQPQHF
TRBJ1-1,TRBD1,.,TRBV12-5,TGTGCTAGTGGTTTAGGGACAGGGGGTACTGAAGCTTTCTTT,CASGLGTGGTEAFF
TRBJ2-1,.,.,TRBV19,TGTGCCAGTAGTATCCTTGCACCTCGTGAGCAGTTCTTC,CASSILAPREQFF
TRBJ1-2,.,.,TRBV12-3/TRBV12-4,TGTGCCAGCAGTTTCCCCTCCCATGGCTACACCTTC,CASSFPSHGYTF
TRBJ2-5,.,.,TRBV7-2,TGTGCCAGCAGCCGAACCCTTTACGGGGAGACCCAGTACTTC,CASSRTLYGETQYF
TRBJ2-7,.,.,TRBV4-3,TGCGCCAGCAGCCAAGATCGAAGGGTCCACGAGCAGTACTTC,CASSQDRRVHEQYF
TRBJ2-7,TRBD2,once,TRBV5-4,TGTGCCAGCAGCTTGGGGCGGGAGGGCCTCCAGGAGCAGTACTTC,CASSLGREGLQEQYF
TRBJ1-1,.,.,TRBV29-1,TGCAGCGTTCTGGAGGGTGAAGCTTTCTTT,CSVLEGEAFF